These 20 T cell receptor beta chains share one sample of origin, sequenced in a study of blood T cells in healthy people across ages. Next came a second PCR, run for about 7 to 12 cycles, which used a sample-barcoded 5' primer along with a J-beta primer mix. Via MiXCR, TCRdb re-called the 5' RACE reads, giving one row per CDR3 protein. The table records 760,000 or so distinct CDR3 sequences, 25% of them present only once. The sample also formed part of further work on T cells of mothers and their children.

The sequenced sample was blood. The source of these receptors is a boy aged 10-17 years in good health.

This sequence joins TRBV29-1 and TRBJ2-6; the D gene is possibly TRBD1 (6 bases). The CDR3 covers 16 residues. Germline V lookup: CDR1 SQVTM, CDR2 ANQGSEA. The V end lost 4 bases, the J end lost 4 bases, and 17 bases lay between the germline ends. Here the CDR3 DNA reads TGCAGCGTTGTTTTTATTCAGGGGCTCGGGGCCAACGTCCTGACTTTC. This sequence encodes CSVVFIQGLGANVLTF.

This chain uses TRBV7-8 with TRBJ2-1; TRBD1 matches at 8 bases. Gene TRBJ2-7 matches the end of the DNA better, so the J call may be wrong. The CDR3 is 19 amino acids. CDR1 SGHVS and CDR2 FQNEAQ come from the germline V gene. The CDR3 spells CASSSPPGQVFWGSYEQYF. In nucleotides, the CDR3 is TGTGCCAGCAGCTCCCCCCCGGGACAGGTTTTTTGGGGATCCTACGAGCAGTACTTC.

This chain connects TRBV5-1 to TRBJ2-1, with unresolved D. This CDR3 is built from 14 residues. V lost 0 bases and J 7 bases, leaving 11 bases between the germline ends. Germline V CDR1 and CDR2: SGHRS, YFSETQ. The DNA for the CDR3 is TGCGCCAGCAGCTTGGAGCTAGATCCGAATGAGCAGTTCTTC. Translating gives CASSLELDPNEQFF.

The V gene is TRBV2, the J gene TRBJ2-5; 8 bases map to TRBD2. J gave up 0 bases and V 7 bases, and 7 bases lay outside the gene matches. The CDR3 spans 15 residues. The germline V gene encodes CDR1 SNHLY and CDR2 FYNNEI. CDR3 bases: TGTGCCAGCATGTCGTCAGCGGGGGACCAAGAGACCCAGTACTTC. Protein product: CASMSSAGDQETQYF. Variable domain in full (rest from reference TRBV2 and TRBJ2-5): EPEVTQTPSHQVTQMGQEVILRCVPISNHLYFYWYRQILGQKVEFLVSFYNNEISEKSEIFDDQFSVERPDGSNFTLKIRSTKLEDSAMYFCASMSSAGDQETQYFGPGTRLLVL.

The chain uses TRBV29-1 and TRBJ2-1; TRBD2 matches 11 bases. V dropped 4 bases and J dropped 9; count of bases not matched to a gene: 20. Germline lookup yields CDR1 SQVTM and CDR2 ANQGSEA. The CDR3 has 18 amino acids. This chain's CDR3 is CSVGGRLAGLEGVSEQFF. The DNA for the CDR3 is TGCAGCGTTGGAGGAAGACTAGCGGGACTCGAGGGGGTTAGTGAGCAGTTCTTC.

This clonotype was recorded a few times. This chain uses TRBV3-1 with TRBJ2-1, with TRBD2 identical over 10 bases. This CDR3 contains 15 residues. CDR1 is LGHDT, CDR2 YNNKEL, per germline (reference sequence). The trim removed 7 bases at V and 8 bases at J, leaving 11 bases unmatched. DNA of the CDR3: TGTGCCAGCATAAAGGCTAGCGGGAGTGTATATGAGCAGTTCTTC. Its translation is CASIKASGSVYEQFF.

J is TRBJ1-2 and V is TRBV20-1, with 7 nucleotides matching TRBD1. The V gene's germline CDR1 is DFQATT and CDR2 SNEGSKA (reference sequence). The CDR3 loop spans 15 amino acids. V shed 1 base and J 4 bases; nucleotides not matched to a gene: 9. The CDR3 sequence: CSARGPTGIRYGYTF. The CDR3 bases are TGCAGTGCTAGAGGCCCGACAGGGATCCGCTATGGCTACACCTTC.

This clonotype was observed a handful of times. The CDR3 reads CAIRDGLSYEQYF. The CDR3 nucleotides read TGTGCCATCAGAGACGGGTTGAGTTACGAGCAGTACTTC. The V call is TRBV7-9, the J call TRBJ2-7; no clear D. V shed 10 bases and J shed 4 bases, with 17 bases lying between them. The CDR3 length is 13 residues. Germline CDR1 is SEHNR and CDR2 is FQNEAQ (reference sequence).

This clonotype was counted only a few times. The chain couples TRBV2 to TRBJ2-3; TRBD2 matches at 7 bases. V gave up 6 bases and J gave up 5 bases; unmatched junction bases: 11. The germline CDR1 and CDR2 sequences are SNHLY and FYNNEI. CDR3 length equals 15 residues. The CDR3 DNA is TGTGCCAGCAGCTCGCGTAGCGGGCAAGGAGATACGCAGTATTTT. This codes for CASSSRSGQGDTQYF. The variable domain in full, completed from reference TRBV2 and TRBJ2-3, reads EPEVTQTPSHQVTQMGQEVILRCVPISNHLYFYWYRQILGQKVEFLVSFYNNEISEKSEIFDDQFSVERPDGSNFTLKIRSTKLEDSAMYFCASSSRSGQGDTQYFGPGTRLTVL.

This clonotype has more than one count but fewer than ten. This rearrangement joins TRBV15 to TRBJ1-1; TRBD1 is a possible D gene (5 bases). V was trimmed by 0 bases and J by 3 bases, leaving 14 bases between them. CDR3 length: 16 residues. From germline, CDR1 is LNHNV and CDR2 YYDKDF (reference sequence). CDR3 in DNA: TGTGCCACCAGCAGAGATTTCGGCCCGGGGGACACTGAAGCTTTCTTT. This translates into CATSRDFGPGDTEAFF.

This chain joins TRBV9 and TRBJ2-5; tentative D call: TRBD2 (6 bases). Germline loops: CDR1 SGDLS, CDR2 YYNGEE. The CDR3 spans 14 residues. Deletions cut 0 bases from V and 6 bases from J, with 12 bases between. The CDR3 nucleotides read TGTGCCAGCAGCGTAGAGGTGGGGGGAAAGACCCAGTACTTC. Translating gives CASSVEVGGKTQYF.

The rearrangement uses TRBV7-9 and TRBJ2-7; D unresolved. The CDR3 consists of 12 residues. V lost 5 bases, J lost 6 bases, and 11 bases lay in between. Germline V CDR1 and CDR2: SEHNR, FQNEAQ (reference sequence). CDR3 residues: CASSPLWSEQYF. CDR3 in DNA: TGTGCCAGCAGCCCCCTCTGGAGCGAGCAGTACTTC.

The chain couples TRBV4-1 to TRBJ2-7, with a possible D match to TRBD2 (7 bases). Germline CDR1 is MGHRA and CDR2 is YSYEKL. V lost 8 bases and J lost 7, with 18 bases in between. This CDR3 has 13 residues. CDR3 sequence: CASGVSGGGEQYF. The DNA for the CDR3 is TGCGCCAGCGGGGTCTCGGGGGGCGGAGAGCAGTACTTC.

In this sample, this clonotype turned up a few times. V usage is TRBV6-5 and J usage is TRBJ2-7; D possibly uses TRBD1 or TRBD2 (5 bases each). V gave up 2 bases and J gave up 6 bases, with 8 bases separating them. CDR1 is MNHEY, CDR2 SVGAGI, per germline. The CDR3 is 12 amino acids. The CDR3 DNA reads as TGTGCCAGCAGTTACACCGGGGCCGAGCAGTACTTC. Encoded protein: CASSYTGAEQYF.

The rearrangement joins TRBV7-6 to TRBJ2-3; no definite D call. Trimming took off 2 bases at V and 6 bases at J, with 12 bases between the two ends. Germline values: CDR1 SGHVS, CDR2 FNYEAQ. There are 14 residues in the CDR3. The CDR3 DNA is TGTGCCAGCAGCTTATTGCGAGGCCTTGATACGCAGTATTTT. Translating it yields CASSLLRGLDTQYF.

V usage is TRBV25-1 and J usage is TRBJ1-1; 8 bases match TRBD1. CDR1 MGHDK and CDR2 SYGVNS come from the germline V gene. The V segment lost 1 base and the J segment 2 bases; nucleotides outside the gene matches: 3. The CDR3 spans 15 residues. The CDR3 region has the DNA TGTGCCAGCAGTGAATCGGACAGGGAAAACACTGAAGCTTTCTTT. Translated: CASSESDRENTEAFF.

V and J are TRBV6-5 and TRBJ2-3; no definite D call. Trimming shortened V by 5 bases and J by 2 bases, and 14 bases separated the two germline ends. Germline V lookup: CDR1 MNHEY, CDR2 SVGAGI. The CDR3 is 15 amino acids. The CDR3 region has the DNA TGTGCCAGCAGTCCGACCGAATCTTCCACAGATACGCAGTATTTT. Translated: CASSPTESSTDTQYF.

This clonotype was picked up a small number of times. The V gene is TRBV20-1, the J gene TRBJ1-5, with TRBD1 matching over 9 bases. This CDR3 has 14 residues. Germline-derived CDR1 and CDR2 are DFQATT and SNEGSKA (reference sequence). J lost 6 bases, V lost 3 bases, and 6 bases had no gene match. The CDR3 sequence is CSASWGQGGQPQHF. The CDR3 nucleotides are TGCAGTGCTAGTTGGGGACAGGGAGGTCAGCCCCAGCATTTT.

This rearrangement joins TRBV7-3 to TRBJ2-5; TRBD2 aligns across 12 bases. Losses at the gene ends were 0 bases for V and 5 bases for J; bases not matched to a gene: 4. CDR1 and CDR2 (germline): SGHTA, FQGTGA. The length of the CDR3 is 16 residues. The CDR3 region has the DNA TGTGCCAGCAGCTTAACCCCTACTAGCGGGAGGGAGACCCAGTACTTC. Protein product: CASSLTPTSGRETQYF. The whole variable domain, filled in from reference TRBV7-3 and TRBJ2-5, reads GAGVSQTPSNKVTEKGKYVELRCDPISGHTALYWYRQSLGQGPEFLIYFQGTGAADDSGLPNDRFFAVRPEGSVSTLKIQRTERGDSAVYLCASSLTPTSGRETQYFGPGTRLLVL.

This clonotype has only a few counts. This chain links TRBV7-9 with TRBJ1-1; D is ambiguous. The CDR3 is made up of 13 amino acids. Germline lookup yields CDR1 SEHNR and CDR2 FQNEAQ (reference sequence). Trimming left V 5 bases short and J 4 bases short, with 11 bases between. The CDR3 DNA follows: TGTGCCAGCAGCGTCCTGGCGGGCACTGAAGCTTTCTTT. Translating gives CASSVLAGTEAFF.